The 3 T cell receptor beta chains reported below all come from one sample, sequenced in a study of blood T cells in healthy people across ages. The second PCR ran roughly 7 to 12 cycles with a sample-barcoded 5' primer and J-beta primers. From the 5' RACE reads, TCRdb called clonotypes with MiXCR, one entry per CDR3 protein. The data contain roughly 700,000 distinct CDR3 sequences, about 30% of them singletons. Sequencing was performed on blood. All receptors come from a woman aged 80 or older in good health.

This clonotype was seen only a few times. A much more abundant neighbour one base away suggests this may be a read error. The rearrangement joins TRBV6-2 or TRBV6-3 to TRBJ2-1; D remains ambiguous. V gave up 2 bases and J gave up 6 bases, with 5 bases separating them. CDR3 length: 12 residues. Germline-derived CDR1 and CDR2 are MNHEY and SVGEGT. The CDR3, as DNA: TGTGCCAGCAGTTACAGGGCCAATGAGCAGTTCTTC. Translated, it gives CASSYRANEQFF.

This chain connects TRBV5-5 to TRBJ1-2; 8 bases match TRBD1. The V segment lost 1 base and the J segment 6 bases; nucleotides outside the gene matches: 8. The CDR3 loop spans 15 amino acids. Germline V gene lookup returns CDR1 SGHKS and CDR2 YYEKEE (reference sequence). The CDR3 DNA reads as TGTGCCAGCAGCTTGTCCCCACAGGGGGAGGATGGCTACACCTTC. This gives the protein CASSLSPQGEDGYTF.

This clonotype was found a few times. One end of the junction is discordant with germline, which a read error may explain. V and J are TRBV4-2 and TRBJ1-6; D not resolved. CDR1 and CDR2 (germline): LGHNA, YNFKEQ. There are 16 residues in the CDR3. The CDR3 sequence: CASSQDLRRDGSPPHF. CDR3 nucleotides: TGTGCCAGCAGCCAAGATCTTAGGAGGGATGGTTCACCCCCCCACTTT.